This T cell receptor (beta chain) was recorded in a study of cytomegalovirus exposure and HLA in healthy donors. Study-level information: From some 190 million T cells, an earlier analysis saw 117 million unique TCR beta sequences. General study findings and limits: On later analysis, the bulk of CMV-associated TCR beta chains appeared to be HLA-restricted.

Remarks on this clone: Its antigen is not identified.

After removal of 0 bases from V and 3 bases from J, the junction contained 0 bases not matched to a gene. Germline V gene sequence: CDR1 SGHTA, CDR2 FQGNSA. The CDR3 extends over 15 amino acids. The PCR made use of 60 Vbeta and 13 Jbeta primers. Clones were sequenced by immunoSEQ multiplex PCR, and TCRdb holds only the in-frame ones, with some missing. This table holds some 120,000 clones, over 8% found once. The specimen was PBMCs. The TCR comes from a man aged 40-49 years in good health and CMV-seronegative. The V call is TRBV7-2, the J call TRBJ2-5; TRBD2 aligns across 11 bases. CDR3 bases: TGTGCCAGCAGCTTAGCACTAGCGGGGGAAGAGACCCAGTACTTC. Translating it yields CASSLALAGEETQYF.